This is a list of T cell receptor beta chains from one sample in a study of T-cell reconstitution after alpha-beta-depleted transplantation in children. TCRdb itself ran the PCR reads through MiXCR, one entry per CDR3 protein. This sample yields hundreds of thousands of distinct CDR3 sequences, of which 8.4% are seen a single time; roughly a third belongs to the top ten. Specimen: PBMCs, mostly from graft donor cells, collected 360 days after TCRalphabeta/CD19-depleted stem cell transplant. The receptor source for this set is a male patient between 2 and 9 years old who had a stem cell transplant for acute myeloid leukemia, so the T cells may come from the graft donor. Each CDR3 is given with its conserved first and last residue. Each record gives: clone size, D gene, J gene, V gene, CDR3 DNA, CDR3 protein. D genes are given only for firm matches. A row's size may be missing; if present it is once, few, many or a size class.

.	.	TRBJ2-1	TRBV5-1	TGCGCCAGCAGCGAGGGACACACCTCCTACAATGAGCAGTTCTTC	CASSEGHTSYNEQFF
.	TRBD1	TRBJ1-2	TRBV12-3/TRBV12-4	TGTGCCAGCAGCAACGGACAGGGACGATGGTATGGCTACACCTTC	CASSNGQGRWYGYTF
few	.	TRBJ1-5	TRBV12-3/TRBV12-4	TGTGCCAGCGCTCGGGGGGGGTGGACCCAGCATTTT	CASARGGWTQHF
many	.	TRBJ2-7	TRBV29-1	TGCAGCGTTGAAGATTGGGCAGGACCCCACTACGAGCAGTACTTC	CSVEDWAGPHYEQYF
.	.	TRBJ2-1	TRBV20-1	TGCAGTGCTAGTAGGCAGAGGTACGAGCAGTTCTTC	CSASRQRYEQFF
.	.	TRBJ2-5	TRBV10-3	TGTGCCATCAGTGAGTCGAAACAGACGGGGACCCAGTACTTC	CAISESKQTGTQYF
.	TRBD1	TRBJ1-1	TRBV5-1	TGCGCCAGCAGCCGACTTGGACAGGTTCGCACTGAAGCTTTCTTT	CASSRLGQVRTEAFF
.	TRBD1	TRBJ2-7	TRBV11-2	TGTGCCAGCAACCCGACAGGGATAACCTACGAGCAGTACTTC	CASNPTGITYEQYF
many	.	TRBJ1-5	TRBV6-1	TGTGCCAGCAGTGACCCCGTCCCGGGGGTGAATCAGCCCCAGCATTTT	CASSDPVPGVNQPQHF
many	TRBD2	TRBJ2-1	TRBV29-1	TGCAGCGTTGAGAGGGGAACTAGCGGGGGGTACAATGAGCAGTTCTTC	CSVERGTSGGYNEQFF
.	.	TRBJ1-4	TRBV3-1	TGTGCCAGCAGCCACCGGACGGTGGGGGGTGAAAAACTGTTTTTT	CASSHRTVGGEKLFF
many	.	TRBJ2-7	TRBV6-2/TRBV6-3	TGTGCCAGCAGTTACTCGGGGCAGGGGAACGAGCAGTACTTC	CASSYSGQGNEQYF
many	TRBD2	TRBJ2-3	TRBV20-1	TGCAGTGCTGGACTAGCGGGAGGTCCAGATACGCAGTATTTT	CSAGLAGGPDTQYF
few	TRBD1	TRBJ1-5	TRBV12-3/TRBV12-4	TGTGCCAGCAGGACAGGGCTGGGGCAGCCCCAGCATTTT	CASRTGLGQPQHF
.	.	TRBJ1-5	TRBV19	TGTGCCAGTAGACAGGAAAATAGCAATCAGCCCCAGCATTTT	CASRQENSNQPQHF
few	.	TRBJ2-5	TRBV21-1	TGTGCCAGCAGCAAAGGGGCGGGAGTCAGGGAGACCCAGTACTTC	CASSKGAGVRETQYF
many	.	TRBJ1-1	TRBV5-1	TGCGCCAGCATGAGGGAGGGGGACACTGAAGCTTTCTTT	CASMREGDTEAFF
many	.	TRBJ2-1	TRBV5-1	TGCGCCAGCAGCTTGGCCGGGCAGGGGCAGTTCTTC	CASSLAGQGQFF
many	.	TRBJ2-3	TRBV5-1	TGCGCCAGCAGAGGGGCCGCGGGGCGCACAGATACGCAGTATTTT	CASRGAAGRTDTQYF
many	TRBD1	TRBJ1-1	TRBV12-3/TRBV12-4	TGTGCCAGCAGTTCCTACCGGGACAGATATTTGAACACTGAAGCTTTCTTT	CASSSYRDRYLNTEAFF
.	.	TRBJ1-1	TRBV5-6	TGTGCCAGCAGCTTGAGGGCAGGCTCAATGAACACTGAAGCTTTCTTT	CASSLRAGSMNTEAFF
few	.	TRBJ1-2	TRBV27	TGTGCCAGCAGCCCCATCCCCGGGCCCTTACGCGGCTACACCTTC	CASSPIPGPLRGYTF
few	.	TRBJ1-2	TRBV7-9	TGTGCCAGCAGCTTGACGGGCCTGGACTATGGCTACACCTTC	CASSLTGLDYGYTF
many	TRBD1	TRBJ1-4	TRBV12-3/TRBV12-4	TGTGCCAGCAGTCGACAGGGATCGAACGGCCTACCTATTTTT	CASSRQGSNGLPIF
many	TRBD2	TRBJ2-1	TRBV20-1	TGCAGTGCTAGAGCGGGACTAGCGGGGATCAATGAGCAGTTCTTC	CSARAGLAGINEQFF
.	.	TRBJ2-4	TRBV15	TGTGCCACCAGCAGTAAAACAGGGAAGACGGCCAAAAACATTCAGTACTTC	CATSSKTGKTAKNIQYF
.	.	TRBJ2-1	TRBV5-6	TGTGCCAGCAGCCTGAGAACAGGCACCAAAAACAATGAGCAGTTCTTC	CASSLRTGTKNNEQFF
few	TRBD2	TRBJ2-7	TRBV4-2	TGTGCCAGCAGCCAACCGACTAGCGGTTACTACGAGCAGTACTTC	CASSQPTSGYYEQYF
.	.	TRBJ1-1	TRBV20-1	TGCAGTGCTAGAGGGGGGAACAGTATGAACACTGAAGCTTTCTTT	CSARGGNSMNTEAFF
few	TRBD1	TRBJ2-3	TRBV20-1	TGCAGTGCTAGGGAACCCCGACAGGGAAATACGCAGTATTTT	CSAREPRQGNTQYF